This TCR beta chain appears in the sequencing data of a study of blood T cells in healthy people across ages. Primers used in a second PCR of about 7 to 12 cycles were a sample-barcoded 5' primer and a J-beta primer mix. Each single sample gave us at least 2.5 million CDR3-containing paired-end reads. TCRdb reanalysed the 5' RACE reads using MiXCR and keeps one entry per CDR3 protein. This table has some 1.5 million distinct CDR3 sequences, 42% appearing once. Turning to this clonotype: Its matching antigen is unknown.

The V gene's germline CDR1 is LNHDA and CDR2 SQIVND (reference sequence). Trimming shortened V by 3 bases and J by 8 bases, and 13 bases separated the two germline ends. The CDR3 is made up of 13 amino acids. Study observations and caveats: As age increased, TCR beta diversity per million T cells fell in a roughly linear fashion.

The chain combines TRBV19 with TRBJ1-2; the D gene is possibly TRBD1 (6 bases). Sequences were obtained from blood. The receptor was derived from a woman in her late teens or twenties in good health. The CDR3 DNA reads as TGTGCCAGTAGTATCTTGGCAGGGGACGGCTACACCTTC. This translates into CASSILAGDGYTF.